One T cell receptor beta chain is described in this entry. The source of the sample is a study of blood T cell repertoires in COVID-19. Study-wide background: Nucleic acid was either cDNA or gDNA, and it came from T cells, B-cell-depleted T cells, or PBMCs.

Those enrolled, adults aged roughly 18 to 89 years, came from about two dozen US areas. Produced via immunoSEQ multiplex PCR; TCRdb's table is partial and in-frame only. The sample lists a few hundred thousand clones, about 89% seen once, with over 7.5% in the top ten. This clonotype was obtained from a man in his forties or fifties who had recovered from COVID-19. The sample was PBMCs or T cells enriched from blood (not recorded which).

CDR3 residues: CASSPDGGGRNQETQYF. The CDR3 DNA is TGTGCCAGCAGCCCGGACGGGGGGGGTAGAAACCAAGAGACCCAGTACTTC. This sequence joins TRBV7-6 and TRBJ2-5; 8 nucleotides align to TRBD2. Germline CDR1 and CDR2: SGHVS and FNYEAQ. Trimming cost V 5 bases and J 0 bases; bases outside gene matches: 11. The length of the CDR3 is 17 residues. The full variable domain, completed using reference TRBV7-6 and TRBJ2-5, is GAGVSQSPRYKVTKRGQDVALRCDPISGHVSLYWYRQALGQGPEFLTYFNYEAQQDKSGLPNDRFSAERPEGSISTLTIQRTEQRDSAMYRCASSPDGGGRNQETQYFGPGTRLLVL.